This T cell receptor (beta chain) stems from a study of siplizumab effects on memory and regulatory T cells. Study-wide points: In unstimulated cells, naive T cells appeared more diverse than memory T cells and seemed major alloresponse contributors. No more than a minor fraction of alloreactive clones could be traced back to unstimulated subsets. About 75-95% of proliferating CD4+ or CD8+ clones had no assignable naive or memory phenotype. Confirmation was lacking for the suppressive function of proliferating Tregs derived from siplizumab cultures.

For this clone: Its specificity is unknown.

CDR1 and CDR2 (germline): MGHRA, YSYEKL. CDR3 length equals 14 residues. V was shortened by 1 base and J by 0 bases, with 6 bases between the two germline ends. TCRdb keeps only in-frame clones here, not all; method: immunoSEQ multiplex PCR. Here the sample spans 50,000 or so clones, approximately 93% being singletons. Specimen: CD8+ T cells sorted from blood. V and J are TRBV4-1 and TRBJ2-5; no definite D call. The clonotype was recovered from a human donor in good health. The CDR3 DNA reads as TGCGCCAGCAGCCAAGGACCGCACCAAGAGACCCAGTACTTC. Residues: CASSQGPHQETQYF.